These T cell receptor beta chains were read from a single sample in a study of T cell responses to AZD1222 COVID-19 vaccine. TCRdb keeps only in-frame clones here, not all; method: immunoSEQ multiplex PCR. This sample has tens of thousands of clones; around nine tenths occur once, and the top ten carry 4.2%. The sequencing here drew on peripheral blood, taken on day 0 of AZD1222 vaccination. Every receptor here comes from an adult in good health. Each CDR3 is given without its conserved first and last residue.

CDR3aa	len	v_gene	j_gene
ASSSQGPIGQPQH	13	TRBV5-8	TRBJ1-5
ASCVGTANYGYT	12	TRBV28	TRBJ1-2
ASRTGQGDFTGELF	14	TRBV19	TRBJ2-2
ASSRDGNNEQF	11	TRBV11-3	TRBJ2-1
ARQDRLNSPLH	11	TRBV28	TRBJ1-6
ASSESNTYTDTQY	13	TRBV25-1	TRBJ2-3
AWAGGAGVNQPQH	13	TRBV30	TRBJ1-5
ASSLQGHTEAF	11	TRBV5-5	TRBJ1-1
ASSVEGVGGTEAF	13	TRBV9	TRBJ1-1
ASSVGGVTEAF	11	TRBV6-5	TRBJ1-1
ASSMGVYSNQPQH	13	TRBV19	TRBJ1-5